This passage covers 19 T cell receptor beta chains from one sample sequenced in a study of cytomegalovirus exposure and HLA in healthy donors. The PCR employed 60 Vbeta primers together with 13 Jbeta primers. Profiling relied on immunoSEQ multiplex PCR, and the TCRdb table lists in-frame clones only, not all of them. Among 90,000 to 95,000 clones listed, roughly 79% were seen once. Sequenced: PBMCs. The receptors come from a man under 40 in good health and CMV-seronegative.

This clone was detected a few times. The V and J genes are TRBV11-2 and TRBJ2-5; weak D call: TRBD1 (6 bases). Trimming took 3 bases from V and 8 from J, leaving 16 bases between them. This CDR3 spans 14 amino acids. Germline-derived CDR1 and CDR2 are SGHAT and FQNNGV. CDR3 DNA sequence: TGTGCCAGCAGCTTTACACAGGGTTTTGATACCCAGTACTTC. Encoded protein: CASSFTQGFDTQYF.

This sequence joins TRBV7-9 and TRBJ2-1; 8 bases line up with TRBD2. CDR3 length: 17 residues. The ends lost 4 bases at V and 10 bases at J; junction bases unmatched: 18. CDR1 is SEHNR and CDR2 is FQNEAQ in the germline V gene (reference sequence). The CDR3 DNA is TGTGCCAGCAGCTCGACGCAGGGACCACTAACGGGGGGGGAGCAGTTCTTC. Its translation: CASSSTQGPLTGGEQFF.

The chain joins TRBV4-3 to TRBJ2-1; TRBD2 matches at 10 bases. The V segment lost 4 bases and the J segment 4 bases; nucleotides outside the gene matches: 10. The CDR3 has 17 amino acids. Germline assignment: CDR1 LGHNA and CDR2 YSLEER. This CDR3 is CASSRSTLAGSYNEQFF. The CDR3 DNA reads as TGCGCCAGCAGCCGCTCGACACTAGCGGGGTCTTACAATGAGCAGTTCTTC.

This clone has a handful of counts. V gene TRBV2 combines with J gene TRBJ2-2; 10 positions agree with TRBD1. Unmatched junction bases numbered 7, after V lost 6 bases and J lost 3 bases. Germline CDR1 reads SNHLY; CDR2 reads FYNNEI. CDR3 length: 16 amino acids. CDR3 region: CASRKGQGGYTGELFF. CDR3 DNA sequence: TGTGCCAGCAGAAAAGGACAGGGGGGTTACACCGGGGAGCTGTTTTTT.

This chain connects TRBV14 to TRBJ2-1, with D uncertain. Germline V CDR1 and CDR2: SGHDN, FVKESK. V was cut by 1 base and J by 5 bases, with 6 bases left in between. The CDR3 is 13 residues long. The CDR3 sequence: CASSQGRNNEQFF. As DNA, the CDR3 is TGTGCCAGCAGCCAAGGCAGAAACAATGAGCAGTTCTTC.

The chain recombines TRBV29-1 with TRBJ1-1; D is possibly TRBD1 (5 bases). Trimming took off 4 bases at V and 2 bases at J, with 14 bases between the two ends. The CDR3 is 14 residues long. CDR1 and CDR2 from the germline V gene are SQVTM and ANQGSEA. The DNA of the CDR3 is TGCAGCGTTGGTTCAGGGAACAAAAACACTGAAGCTTTCTTT. Its translation is CSVGSGNKNTEAFF.

A remark on this clone: At one of its ends the junction is not consistent with the germline gene, which may arise from a read error. The J gene is TRBJ1-5, the V gene TRBV7-9, with 7 bases fitting TRBD1. The CDR3 loop spans 16 amino acids. Germline V gene lookup returns CDR1 SEHNR and CDR2 FQNEAQ (reference sequence). The CDR3 loop reads CSSSSARTGGNQPQHF. In nucleotides, the CDR3 is TGTTCCAGCAGCTCGGCCCGGACAGGTGGAAATCAGCCCCAGCATTTT.

The V and J genes are TRBV11-1 and TRBJ1-1; 9 bases line up with TRBD1. The trim removed 5 bases at V and 11 bases at J, leaving 18 bases unmatched. Germline CDR1 SGHAT, CDR2 FQDESV (reference sequence). The CDR3 is 16 amino acids. The CDR3 coding sequence is TGTGCCAGCAGCCCTAACCGGGACAGGGCCTCCTCGGGGGCTTTCTTT. This translates into CASSPNRDRASSGAFF. Variable domain in full (rest from reference TRBV11-1 and TRBJ1-1): EAEVAQSPRYKITEKSQAVAFWCDPISGHATLYWYRQILGQGPELLVQFQDESVVDDSQLPKDRFSAERLKGVDSTLKIQPAELGDSAMYLCASSPNRDRASSGAFFGQGTRLTVV.

This clone was observed a handful of times. In DNA, the CDR3 is TGTGCCAGCAGCTTGGGACAGGGAGGGCAGAGCTATGGCTACACCTTC. It specifies CASSLGQGGQSYGYTF. This rearrangement joins TRBV9 to TRBJ1-2; 9 bases agree with TRBD1. The trim removed 4 bases at V and 4 bases at J, leaving 11 bases unmatched. The CDR3 has 16 amino acids. In germline, CDR1 is SGDLS, CDR2 YYNGEE.

This chain joins TRBV7-2 and TRBJ1-5; D unresolved. From germline, CDR1 is SGHTA and CDR2 FQGNSA. This CDR3 spans 16 amino acids. V lost 0 bases and J 7 bases, leaving 16 bases between the germline ends. The CDR3, as DNA: TGTGCCAGCAGCTTAGCGCGAGGGTTGAGCATACAGCCCCAGCATTTT. Translated, it gives CASSLARGLSIQPQHF.

The chain links TRBV6-1 to TRBJ2-5; D is undetermined. With 6 bases removed from V and 4 bases from J, the gap between germline ends came to 9 bases. CDR1 MNHNS and CDR2 SASEGT come from the germline V gene. The CDR3 runs 12 residues. The CDR3 is CASSFGGETQYF. The CDR3 coding sequence is TGTGCCAGCAGCTTCGGTGGAGAGACCCAGTACTTC.

The chain uses TRBV27 and TRBJ2-2, with 7 bases fitting TRBD1. V lost 1 base to trimming and J lost 0 bases; unmatched junction nucleotides: 11. Germline loops: CDR1 MNHEY, CDR2 SMNVEV (reference sequence). The CDR3 runs to 19 residues. In DNA, the CDR3 is TGTGCCAGCAGTTTATATCCCCCAATAGGGGGCCCGAACACCGGGGAGCTGTTTTTT. This translates into CASSLYPPIGGPNTGELFF.

The chain uses TRBV7-8 and TRBJ2-1; 10 bases agree with TRBD2. Looked up from germline, CDR1 is SGHVS and CDR2 is FQNEAQ. V shed 4 bases and J 8 bases; nucleotides not matched to a gene: 5. The CDR3 length is 14 residues. Here the CDR3 reads CASSSLAGDHEQFF. CDR3 in DNA: TGTGCCAGCAGCTCCCTAGCGGGAGATCATGAGCAGTTCTTC.

This chain connects TRBV3-2 to TRBJ1-2. TRBV3-2 is a recognized pseudogene. The CDR3 covers 9 residues. The CDR3 loop is CASNIRYTF. CDR3 DNA sequence: TGTGCCAGCAATATCCGCTACACCTTC.

This clone was seen only a few times. The V and J genes are TRBV6-1 and TRBJ1-2; 10 nucleotides align to TRBD1. The CDR3 contains 14 residues. V gave up 5 bases and J gave up 7 bases; unmatched junction bases: 7. Germline V gives CDR1 MNHNS, CDR2 SASEGT. CDR3 DNA sequence: TGTGCCAGCAGTCTCGAGACAGGGGGCTTTGGCTACACCTTC. Protein sequence: CASSLETGGFGYTF.

V gene TRBV19 combines with J gene TRBJ1-4; no clear D gene. V gave up 2 bases and J gave up 8 bases, with 9 bases separating them. The CDR3 is 13 amino acids. Germline V lookup: CDR1 LNHDA, CDR2 SQIVND (reference sequence). CDR3 sequence (DNA): TGTGCCAGTAGTATATGGAGGAAAGAAAAACTGTTTTTT. This codes for CASSIWRKEKLFF.

The chain carries TRBV25-1 and TRBJ1-1; 10 bases agree with TRBD1. Germline-derived CDR1 and CDR2 are MGHDK and SYGVNS. This CDR3 comprises 13 residues. J gave up 4 bases and V 6 bases, and 2 bases lay outside the gene matches. In DNA, the CDR3 is TGTGCCAGCAGCAGGACAGGGGGCACTGAAGCTTTCTTT. Translated: CASSRTGGTEAFF.

The rearrangement uses TRBV5-1 and TRBJ1-2; weak D call: TRBD1 (5 bases). V dropped 0 bases and J dropped 5 bases, with 8 bases sitting between them. Germline CDR1 is SGHRS and CDR2 is YFSETQ. This CDR3 region has 13 residues. CDR3 sequence: CASSLGQIYGYTF. CDR3 in DNA: TGCGCCAGCAGCTTGGGACAGATTTATGGCTACACCTTC.

This chain uses TRBV13 with TRBJ2-3, with D unclear. V was clipped by 5 bases and J by 5 bases, with 8 bases between them. This CDR3 has 12 residues. Germline V gene sequence: CDR1 PRHDT, CDR2 FYEKMQ (reference sequence). The CDR3, as DNA: TGTGCCAGCAGCCCCCCCCTAGATACGCAGTATTTT. It codes for CASSPPLDTQYF.